The 23 T cell receptor beta chains in this list originate from one sample, sequenced in a study of tumor-infiltrating lymphocytes in primary liver carcinoma. The authors made TCR beta cDNA from approximately 500 ng total RNA with a constant-region primer. Nested multiplex PCR, run for three rounds with slightly modified ARM-PCR, yielded TCR beta libraries. Running roughly 10 cycles apiece, the first two PCR rounds relied on TRBV1-TRBV30 forward primers together with a C-beta reverse primer. TCRdb called the multiplex PCR reads again in MiXCR, with one record for every CDR3 protein. This sample has 300,000 to 350,000 distinct CDR3 sequences, with roughly 61% found just once. Both blood RNA, taken from unsorted whole blood, and germline DNA were extracted. Material for sequencing was peripheral blood. These receptors were collected from a man aged 40-55 years with primary liver carcinoma and hepatitis B virus infection.

Concerning this clonotype itself: The junction shows a germline mismatch at one end, possibly a read error. The V call is TRBV4-2, the J call TRBJ2-3; D might be TRBD1 (6 bases). The CDR3 is 16 residues long. Germline lookup yields CDR1 LGHNA and CDR2 YNFKEQ. The CDR3, as DNA: TGTGCCAGCAGCCAAGTGTTCGGACAGAGCACAAATACGCAGTATTTT. Protein: CASSQVFGQSTNTQYF.

A remark on this clonotype: One base away lies a much larger clone, so this may be a sequencing read error. The chain links TRBV4-1 to TRBJ2-7; a weak D match, TRBD1 (6 bases). The CDR3 runs to 13 residues. CDR1 is MGHRA, CDR2 YSYEKL, per germline. Trimming removed 0 bases from V and 6 bases from J, with 9 bases in between. CDR3 protein: CASSQEQGCEQYF. CDR3 DNA sequence: TGCGCCAGCAGCCAAGAACAGGGCTGCGAGCAGTACTTC.

The chain carries TRBV6-6 and TRBJ2-7; weak D call: TRBD2 (5 bases). This CDR3 region has 15 residues. Germline values: CDR1 MNHNY, CDR2 SVGAGI (reference sequence). Trimming left V 0 bases short and J 1 base short, with 10 bases between. CDR3 sequence reads: CASSYSRVRSYEQYF. Here the CDR3 DNA reads TGTGCCAGCAGTTACTCGAGGGTCCGATCCTACGAGCAGTACTTC.

Worth noting for this clonotype: A junction boundary mismatches the germline segment, possibly from a read error. J is TRBJ2-4 and V is TRBV11-2; the D call may be TRBD1 or TRBD2 (6 bases each). The germline CDR1 and CDR2 sequences are SGHAT and FQNNGV. The CDR3 is 15 residues long. The CDR3 is CASRLVQGRENIQYF. In nucleotides, the CDR3 is TGTGCCAGCAGATTAGTCCAGGGGCGGGAAAACATCCAGTACTTC.

This clonotype was counted a few times. The chain's CDR3 is CSARDTRDDYYEQYF. CDR3 DNA sequence: TGCAGTGCTAGAGATACTCGGGACGACTACTACGAGCAGTACTTC. V is TRBV20-1 and J is TRBJ2-7; tentatively, D is TRBD1 or TRBD2 (5 bases each). The CDR3 has 15 amino acids. Germline loops: CDR1 DFQATT, CDR2 SNEGSKA (reference sequence). V lost 0 bases and J 3 bases, leaving 15 bases between the germline ends.

This clonotype was recorded at least ten times. The CDR3 protein is CASSTTNQPQHF. The CDR3 DNA follows: TGTGCCAGCAGTACTACAAATCAGCCCCAGCATTTT. The chain links TRBV6-2 or TRBV6-3 to TRBJ1-5, with D hard to call. The CDR3 contains 12 residues. Germline V gives CDR1 MNHEY, CDR2 SVGEGT. Trimming took off 5 bases at V and 4 bases at J, with 6 bases between the two ends.

This clonotype appeared a few times. The chain combines TRBV5-1 with TRBJ1-1, with D possibly TRBD1 on 5 matching bases. The CDR3 length is 15 residues. Trimming removed 5 bases from V and 3 bases from J, with 17 bases in between. CDR1 SGHRS and CDR2 YFSETQ come from the germline V gene. CDR3 loop: CASSRDGIIDTEAFF. The CDR3 nucleotides are TGCGCCAGCAGTCGGGACGGAATTATTGACACTGAAGCTTTCTTT.

The chain couples TRBV28 to TRBJ1-1; D call uncertain. Germline V gives CDR1 MDHEN, CDR2 SYDVKM. The CDR3 spans 14 residues. V dropped 7 bases and J dropped 2 bases, with 14 bases sitting between them. The CDR3 loop is CASTLDGRNTEAFF. The CDR3 region has the DNA TGTGCCAGCACCTTGGACGGGCGCAACACTGAAGCTTTCTTT.

This clonotype showed up just a few times. This chain links TRBV6-5 with TRBJ2-7, with TRBD1 as a possible D gene (6 bases). Germline V gene data show CDR1 as MNHEY and CDR2 as SVGAGI. Trimming took 6 bases from V and 7 from J, leaving 22 bases between them. The CDR3 extends over 15 amino acids. The CDR3 nucleotides read TGTGCCAGCAGGGAACTCAGGGGCGGAAGCGCGGAGCAGTACTTC. Translated, it gives CASRELRGGSAEQYF.

The sample holds a few counts of this clonotype. J is TRBJ1-2 and V is TRBV14; TRBD1 aligns across 7 bases. The germline CDR1 and CDR2 sequences are SGHDN and FVKESK. Trimming removed 4 bases from V and 5 bases from J; junction bases left unmatched: 10. CDR3 length: 15 amino acids. The CDR3 is CASSRNRGGSYGYTF. CDR3 nucleotide sequence: TGTGCCAGCAGCCGAAACAGGGGCGGGAGTTATGGCTACACCTTC.

Note on this clonotype: The junction shows a germline mismatch at one end, possibly a read error. This rearrangement joins TRBV11-2 to TRBJ1-6; D is unclear. This CDR3 region has 12 residues. In germline, CDR1 is SGHAT, CDR2 FQNNGV. CDR3 nucleotides: TGTACCAGCAGCTTAGTTAATTCACCCCTCCAATTT. Its protein is CTSSLVNSPLQF.

V is TRBV4-1 and J is TRBJ2-3, with a tentative D call TRBD2 (6 bases). V was trimmed by 4 bases and J by 3 bases, leaving 17 bases between them. In germline, CDR1 is MGHRA, CDR2 YSYEKL. The CDR3 extends over 16 amino acids. The CDR3 nucleotides read TGCGCCAGCAGCCCCAAATACCGGGGGATAACAGATACGCAGTATTTT. Its translation: CASSPKYRGITDTQYF.

As for this clonotype: One end of the junction does not line up with germline, which may come from a read error. The V gene is TRBV11-1, the J gene TRBJ1-5; unclear D gene. The CDR3 contains 13 residues. CDR1 is SGHAT, CDR2 FQDESV, per germline (reference sequence). This chain's CDR3 is CVSSFSTNQPQHF. In DNA, the CDR3 is TGTGTCAGCAGTTTTAGCACCAATCAGCCCCAGCATTTT.

This clonotype appeared once. One end of the junction fails to match germline, which may point to a read error. For the CDR3, the DNA is TGTACCAGCAACCGCGGCGGAGGGGGTACGCAGTATTTT. Residues: CTSNRGGGGTQYF. This chain links TRBV12-3 or TRBV12-4 with TRBJ2-3; D may match TRBD1 or TRBD2 (6 bases each). The length of the CDR3 is 13 residues.

Regarding this clonotype: The junction departs from the called germline gene at one end, perhaps through a read error. The chain links TRBV11-2 to TRBJ2-3; no clear D. This CDR3 has 15 amino acids. Germline lookup yields CDR1 SGHAT and CDR2 FQNNGV. The CDR3 loop reads CGSSLEVSSTDTQYF. CDR3 sequence (DNA): TGTGGCAGCAGCTTAGAGGTTTCTAGCACAGATACGCAGTATTTT. The full variable domain, rest sourced from reference TRBV11-2 and TRBJ2-3, is EAGVAQSPRYKIIEKRQSVAFWCNPISGHATLYWYQQILGQGPKLLIQFQNNGVVDDSQLPKDRFSAERLKGVDSTLKIQPAKLEDSAVYLCGSSLEVSSTDTQYFGPGTRLTVL.

Comment on this clonotype: Likely a read error: the CDR3 ends without its conserved phenylalanine or tryptophan. The J gene is TRBJ1-5, the V gene TRBV4-3; 7 nucleotides agree with TRBD1. Per the germline V gene, CDR1 is LGHNA and CDR2 is YSLEER. The CDR3 spans 16 residues. The trim removed 3 bases at V and 0 bases at J, leaving 5 bases unmatched. This chain's CDR3 is CASSQDRKNSNQPQHI. The CDR3 region has the DNA TGCGCCAGCAGCCAGGACAGGAAGAATAGCAATCAGCCCCAGCATATT.

This clonotype was seen a single time. The rearrangement uses TRBV30 and TRBJ1-1; the D gene is possibly TRBD1 (5 bases). The CDR3 extends over 13 amino acids. Germline lookup yields CDR1 GTSNPN and CDR2 SVGIG (reference sequence). V was pared by 6 bases and J by 1 base, with 12 bases between. CDR3 in amino acids: CACRQDKNTEAFF. The DNA of the CDR3 is TGTGCCTGTAGGCAGGACAAGAACACTGAAGCTTTCTTT.

Concerning this clonotype: Germline and junction disagree at one end, which may indicate a read error. The rearrangement uses TRBV11-2 and TRBJ2-1; 8 bases are shared with TRBD1. CDR3 size: 12 residues. Germline CDR1 SGHAT, CDR2 FQNNGV. CDR3 bases: TGTGCTAGCAGCCGATATGGAGACAGGGGCATCTTC. Its protein product is CASSRYGDRGIF.

A note on this clonotype: A much larger clone sits a single nucleotide away, making a read error possible. The chain carries TRBV12-3 or TRBV12-4 and TRBJ1-4, with TRBD1 matching over 8 bases. This CDR3 has 15 amino acids. This CDR3 reads CASSLVQGAVERLFF. The CDR3 DNA follows: TGTGCCAGCAGTTTAGTGCAGGGGGCCGTTGAAAGACTGTTTTTT.

The V gene is TRBV6-2 or TRBV6-3, the J gene TRBJ2-7, with TRBD2 matching over 8 bases. The V gene's germline CDR1 is MNHEY and CDR2 SVGEGT. With 0 bases clipped from V and 3 bases from J, the junction kept 1 base outside the gene matches. The CDR3 loop spans 14 amino acids. CDR3 amino acids: CASSYSAGGYEQYF. The CDR3 DNA reads TGTGCCAGCAGTTACTCGGCGGGAGGCTACGAGCAGTACTTC.

This clonotype turned up a few times. The chain employs TRBV6-1 and TRBJ2-7; possibly TRBD1 or TRBD2 for D (5 bases each). V was pared by 3 bases and J by 0 bases, with 12 bases between. This CDR3 region has 15 residues. The germline gives CDR1 MNHNS, CDR2 SASEGT. The CDR3 loop reads CASSEGRLSSYEQYF. The CDR3 DNA follows: TGTGCCAGCAGTGAGGGACGTTTAAGCTCCTACGAGCAGTACTTC.

Concerning this clonotype: It may be a read error: a sequence one base away is much more abundant. The chain carries TRBV5-6 and TRBJ2-2; D not resolved. CDR1 is SGHDT and CDR2 is YYEEEE in the germline V gene. The CDR3 extends over 15 amino acids. DNA for the CDR3: TGTGGCAGCAGCTATGGACCCTTTGGGACCGGGGAGCTGTTTTTT. This gives the protein CGSSYGPFGTGELFF.

Comment on this clonotype: A junction end diverges from the germline sequence, so it may reflect a read error. The chain couples TRBV5-4 to TRBJ2-2; possibly TRBD1 or TRBD2 for D (5 bases each). Germline V gene data show CDR1 as SGHNT and CDR2 as YYREEE (reference sequence). This CDR3 is 16 amino acids long. CDR3 DNA: TGTGCCAGCAGCGGGACCCGAAGGCAGAACACCGAGGAGCTGTTTTTT. It translates to CASSGTRRQNTEELFF.